The rows below give T cell receptor beta chains drawn from one sample of a study of regulatory T cells in long-lasting Graves disease. Via MiXCR, TCRdb re-called the multiplex PCR reads, giving one row per CDR3 protein. Among over 350,000 distinct CDR3 sequences listed, about 15% were seen once. This sample was shared with a second study, whose subject was T cells in Graves' hyperthyroidism and ophthalmopathy.

Sequenced material: peripheral blood mononuclear cells (PBMCs), taken at new diagnosis, from a patient treated with antithyroid drugs. These TCRs come from a woman aged 45-60 years with Graves disease. CDR3s include the opening cysteine and the closing phenylalanine or tryptophan. The listing skips clone size in some rows; elsewhere it reads once, few, many or a size class.

j_gene,abundance,v_gene,CDR3aa
TRBJ2-7,few,TRBV10-3,CAISEAGEPYEQYF
TRBJ2-1,-,TRBV7-8,CASSSSRPSGRPNEQFF
TRBJ2-2,once,TRBV19,CASSQWRDRGYPGELFF
TRBJ1-2,many,TRBV28,CASSLPDYGYTF
TRBJ1-4,-,TRBV20-1,CSAKRGGSEKLFF
TRBJ2-3,-,TRBV7-9,CASSLVWRSRGSTDTQYF
TRBJ1-2,few,TRBV30,CAWSDSGQIYGYTF
TRBJ2-3,many,TRBV13,CASRPSGGDTQYF
TRBJ2-5,many,TRBV18,CASSLGQGETQYF
TRBJ2-3,-,TRBV6-1,CASSPTGRTSGSSTDTQYF
TRBJ2-5,many,TRBV5-1,CASSLRTGAQETQYF
TRBJ2-2,many,TRBV28,CASSTGTGELFF
TRBJ2-6,-,TRBV7-9,CASSSGSQVAGANVLTF
TRBJ2-3,many,TRBV6-1,CASSWDFGTDTQYF
TRBJ2-3,many,TRBV12-3/TRBV12-4,CASSLASARTDTQYF
TRBJ2-7,many,TRBV11-2,CASSSSGLAPPLYEQYF
TRBJ2-7,many,TRBV27,CASSPYSGKSYEQYF
TRBJ2-5,few,TRBV28,CASTRGGLKGETQYF
TRBJ1-5,-,TRBV9,CASSPGQGLISNQPQHF
TRBJ2-3,many,TRBV11-2,CASSIVEFTGDTDTQYF
-,few,TRBV28,CASSSGLALETQYF
TRBJ2-7,-,TRBV18,CASSPERLAGEQYF
TRBJ2-6,-,TRBV12-3/TRBV12-4,CASSFRDRTLSGANVLTF
TRBJ2-7,many,TRBV4-1,CASSPFGFYEQYF
TRBJ2-3,-,TRBV7-9,CASEGPSGRAGTDTQYF
TRBJ1-6,few,TRBV27,CASSLEGYGGSPLHF
TRBJ1-2,few,TRBV20-1,CSARSLFRDGDYGYTF
TRBJ2-1,many,TRBV7-3,CASSPQLAGGYNEQFF
TRBJ2-5,many,TRBV18,CASSPPILETQYF
TRBJ2-3,many,TRBV12-3/TRBV12-4,CASSFPSDTQYF
TRBJ1-5,many,TRBV28,CASRKGGRELQHF
TRBJ2-3,-,TRBV4-1,CASSPQSGGTDTQYF
TRBJ1-1,many,TRBV19,CASIQQLGAEAFF
TRBJ2-3,few,TRBV28,CASSLLGSGRERLAQYF
TRBJ2-1,few,TRBV19,CASSTGQGAYNEQFF
TRBJ1-5,many,TRBV2,CASSVIAGDNQPQHF
TRBJ1-1,many,TRBV28,CASSSTQTYQAFF
TRBJ2-7,many,TRBV14,CASSQVQRYEQYF
TRBJ1-2,-,TRBV6-1,CASSGDGGSYGYTF
TRBJ2-2,many,TRBV15,CATSRDGLAGENTGELFF
TRBJ2-1,-,TRBV6-1,CASSDIQGTHEQFF
TRBJ1-4,-,TRBV5-1,CASSLSVGVEKLFF
TRBJ2-1,many,TRBV6-1,CASRGTSGRPEGIEQFF
TRBJ2-2,-,TRBV9,CASSATPGRTGELFF
TRBJ2-4,-,TRBV2,CASAGAKNIQYF
TRBJ1-6,-,TRBV20-1,CSARANHWTGLYNSPLHF
TRBJ2-3,few,TRBV10-3,CAISADPSRGGDTQYF
TRBJ1-2,few,TRBV2,CASSFKTGANYGYTF
TRBJ2-3,many,TRBV28,CASSPWGLAGEVDTQYF
TRBJ2-3,many,TRBV18,CASSPRNTDTQYF
TRBJ2-4,many,TRBV12-3/TRBV12-4,CASSFSPDRANIQYF
TRBJ2-3,-,TRBV4-1,CASTWTSGISDTQYF
TRBJ2-7,few,TRBV7-2,CASSSQAGDEFEQYF